This T cell receptor beta chain was recovered during a study of T cell responses to AZD1222 COVID-19 vaccine. A note on this clone: Its target is not known.

Libraries were prepared by immunoSEQ multiplex PCR; TCRdb keeps only in-frame clonotypes and omits some of them. The data show fewer than 120,000 clones, around 81% seen once. Findings and caveats of the study: Spike-specific TCR breadth and depth grew following two AZD1222 doses. Within unmutated variant regions lay the reported targets of nearly half of spike-specific TCRs. The sample set comprised mostly white British donors with more females, and clonal diversity was possibly underestimated. Only a handful of AZD1222 recipients, six or seven in all, had baseline seropositivity.

With 3 bases removed from V and 8 bases from J, the gap between germline ends came to 22 bases. The CDR3 is 16 amino acids. Germline-derived CDR1 and CDR2 are LNHDA and SQIVND (reference sequence). The TCR sequence derives from an adult in good health. This chain uses TRBV19 with TRBJ1-2, with D possibly being TRBD1 (6 bases). The sample in question was peripheral blood, obtained on day 0 of AZD1222 vaccination. The CDR3: CASSIRSLQGGFGYTF. DNA of the CDR3: TGTGCCAGTAGTATCCGCTCCTTACAGGGAGGCTTCGGCTACACCTTC.